Listed here is a single T cell receptor (beta chain). Its antigen is undetermined. Repertoires were sampled repeatedly during chemoradiotherapy. This sample was taken from a study of chemoradiotherapy in HPV16-positive cancers. Study findings and constraints: For HPV16-positive patients, expanding HPV-responsive T cells associated with longer recurrence-free survival.

The germline V gene encodes CDR1 SGHTA and CDR2 FQGNSA. V was pared by 3 bases and J by 3 bases, with 18 bases between. This CDR3 region has 17 residues. Sequencing used immunoSEQ multiplex PCR; TCRdb keeps in-frame clones, though not all of them. The table has 7,000 or so clones, less than 90% seen once. This material was obtained from a patient who underwent chemoradiotherapy. The chain joins TRBV7-2 to TRBJ1-3; TRBD1 is a possible D gene (6 bases). The clonotype was recovered from a human donor with HPV-associated anogenital cancer. The CDR3 sequence is CASSFDLRGARGNTIYF. The DNA for the CDR3 is TGTGCCAGCAGCTTTGATCTTAGGGGGGCGCGTGGAAACACCATATATTTT.